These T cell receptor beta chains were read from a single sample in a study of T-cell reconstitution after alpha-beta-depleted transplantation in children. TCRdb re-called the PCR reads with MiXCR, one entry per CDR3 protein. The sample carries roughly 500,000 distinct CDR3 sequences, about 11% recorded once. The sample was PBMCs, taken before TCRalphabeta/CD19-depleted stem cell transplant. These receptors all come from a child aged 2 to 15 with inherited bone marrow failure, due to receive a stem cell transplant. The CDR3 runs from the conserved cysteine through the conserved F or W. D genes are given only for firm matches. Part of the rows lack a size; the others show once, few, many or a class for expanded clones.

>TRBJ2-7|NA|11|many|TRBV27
TGTGCCAGCAGTCCGGGGGTCGAGCAGTACTTC
CASSPGVEQYF
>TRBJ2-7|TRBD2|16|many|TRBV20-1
TGCAGTGCTAGAGATCGGCTAGCGGGAGGGCCTTACGAGCAGTACTTC
CSARDRLAGGPYEQYF
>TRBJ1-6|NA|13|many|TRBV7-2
TGTGCCAGCAGCCCAGACCGCTTGTCACCCCTCCACTTT
CASSPDRLSPLHF
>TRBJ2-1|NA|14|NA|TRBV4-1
TGCGCCAGCAGCCAAGATGGCAGGGACGATGAGCAGTTCTTC
CASSQDGRDDEQFF
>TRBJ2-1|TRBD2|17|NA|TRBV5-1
TGCGCCAGCAGCCACTATAGCGGGAGGACATCCTACAATGAGCAGTTCTTC
CASSHYSGRTSYNEQFF
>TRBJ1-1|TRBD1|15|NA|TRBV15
TGTGCCACCAGCAACCGGGACAGGGATCTCGGTGAAGCTTTCTTT
CATSNRDRDLGEAFF
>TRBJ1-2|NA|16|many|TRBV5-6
TGTGCCAGCAGCCTAGGACATGCGGGGGGTAACTATGGCTACACCTTC
CASSLGHAGGNYGYTF
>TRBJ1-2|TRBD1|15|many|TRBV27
TGTGCCAGCAGTCCAGGGACAGCCGCTAACTATGGCTACACCTTC
CASSPGTAANYGYTF
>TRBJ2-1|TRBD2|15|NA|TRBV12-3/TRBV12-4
TGTGCCAGCAGTTTAAGGCTAGCGGGGCTCAATGAGCAGTTCTTC
CASSLRLAGLNEQFF
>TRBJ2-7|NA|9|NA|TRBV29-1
TGCAGCGTTGAAGATCCCCCGTACTTC
CSVEDPPYF
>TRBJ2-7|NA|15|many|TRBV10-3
TGTGCCATCAGTGAGATACGGCAGGCAAGCTACGAGCAGTACTTC
CAISEIRQASYEQYF
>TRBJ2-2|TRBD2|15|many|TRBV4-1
TGCGCCAGCAGCCGTATAGCGGGAGTCACCGGGGAGCTGTTTTTT
CASSRIAGVTGELFF
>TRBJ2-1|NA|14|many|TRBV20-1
TGCAGTGCTAGGAACAGGCTCCCCTACAATGAGCAGTTCTTC
CSARNRLPYNEQFF
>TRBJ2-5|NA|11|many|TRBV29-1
TGCAGCGTTGTAGACCAAGAGACCCAGTACTTC
CSVVDQETQYF
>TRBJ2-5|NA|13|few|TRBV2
TGTGCCAGCAGTGCGGGACTCCGAGAGACCCAGTACTTC
CASSAGLRETQYF
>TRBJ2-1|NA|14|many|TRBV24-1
TGTGCCACCAGTGACCCCGTGTCCTACAATGAGCAGTTCTTC
CATSDPVSYNEQFF